Below are 8 T cell receptor beta chains sequenced from a single sample in a study of T-cell memory formation after mild COVID-19. One entry per CDR3 protein, called by TCRdb with MiXCR from the 5' RACE reads. The sample consists of roughly 200,000 distinct CDR3 sequences, around 15% of them appearing once. The material sequenced was PBMCs or a T cell subset sorted from them (not recorded which). These receptors originate from an adult woman who had mild COVID-19 (a few samples of this study predate the infection). Cell type and time point are not known.

This chain joins TRBV20-1 and TRBJ1-1; D not resolved. CDR1 DFQATT and CDR2 SNEGSKA come from the germline V gene (reference sequence). CDR3 length equals 12 residues. Between the trimmed V and J ends, which lost 5 bases and 0 bases, there was a span of 7 bases. CDR3 residues: CSAETMNTEAFF. The CDR3 region has the DNA TGCAGTGCTGAGACGATGAACACTGAAGCTTTCTTT.

DNA of the CDR3: TGTGCCAGCAGCCATGGGGACAGGGGCTATGGCTACACCTTC. It encodes CASSHGDRGYGYTF. This chain uses TRBV4-2 with TRBJ1-2; TRBD1 matches at 10 bases. The CDR3 is 14 amino acids. Per germline, CDR1 LGHNA and CDR2 YNFKEQ. V was clipped by 3 bases and J by 4 bases; unmatched bases: 2.

This clonotype showed up just a few times. This rearrangement joins TRBV7-8 to TRBJ2-3; D could derive from TRBD1 or TRBD2 (5 bases each). Germline values: CDR1 SGHVS, CDR2 FQNEAQ. Trimming shortened V by 5 bases and J by 5 bases, and 29 bases separated the two germline ends. This CDR3 comprises 19 residues. The CDR3 region is CASSNIGRYGARSGDTQYF. For the CDR3, the DNA is TGTGCCAGCAGCAACATTGGCCGCTATGGGGCTCGCAGCGGAGATACGCAGTATTTT.

The CDR3 DNA is TGTGCCAGCAGCCCCGGGACTAGGGTCTCCGAGCAGTACTTC. Translating gives CASSPGTRVSEQYF. The rearrangement joins TRBV14 to TRBJ2-7; 8 nucleotides agree with TRBD2. V gave up 4 bases and J gave up 6 bases; unmatched junction bases: 8. The germline CDR1 and CDR2 sequences are SGHDN and FVKESK. The CDR3 runs to 14 residues.

The gene calls are TRBV2 and TRBJ2-3, with a possible D match to TRBD1 (6 bases). The V and J ends lost 5 bases and 8 bases respectively, with 20 bases between them. The CDR3 has 15 residues. Germline V lookup: CDR1 SNHLY, CDR2 FYNNEI. CDR3 sequence: CASSQGTRSTGTQYF. CDR3 DNA: TGTGCCAGCAGTCAGGGGACGCGGTCTACGGGTACGCAGTATTTT.

In this sample, this clonotype turned up many times. In DNA, the CDR3 is TGCAGCGGTGGATGGACAGGGGGGCGCGAGCAGTACTTC. Protein product: CSGGWTGGREQYF. The rearrangement joins TRBV29-1 to TRBJ2-7; 10 bases align to TRBD1. The CDR3 runs to 13 residues. V lost 7 bases and J lost 6; bases outside the gene matches: 9. The germline V gene encodes CDR1 SQVTM and CDR2 ANQGSEA.

This clonotype appeared many times. The chain carries TRBV5-4 and TRBJ2-1, with D tentatively TRBD1 (6 bases). This CDR3 has 15 residues. Trimming removed 0 bases at V and 1 base at J, with 8 bases between. In germline, CDR1 is SGHNT, CDR2 YYREEE (reference sequence). The CDR3 nucleotides are TGTGCCAGCAGCTTGGAAAGGGGGTCCTACAATGAGCAGTTCTTC. Amino acid sequence: CASSLERGSYNEQFF.

About this clonotype itself: The junction departs from germline at one end; a sequencing error may be responsible. This chain uses TRBV4-2 with TRBJ2-7; 8 bases line up with TRBD2. The CDR3 loop spans 15 amino acids. Germline V lookup: CDR1 LGHNA, CDR2 YNFKEQ. CDR3 sequence (DNA): TGTGCCAGCAGCCAAGATTCCCGGGGGGGTAGGTTCCTGAACTTC. This gives the protein CASSQDSRGGRFLNF.